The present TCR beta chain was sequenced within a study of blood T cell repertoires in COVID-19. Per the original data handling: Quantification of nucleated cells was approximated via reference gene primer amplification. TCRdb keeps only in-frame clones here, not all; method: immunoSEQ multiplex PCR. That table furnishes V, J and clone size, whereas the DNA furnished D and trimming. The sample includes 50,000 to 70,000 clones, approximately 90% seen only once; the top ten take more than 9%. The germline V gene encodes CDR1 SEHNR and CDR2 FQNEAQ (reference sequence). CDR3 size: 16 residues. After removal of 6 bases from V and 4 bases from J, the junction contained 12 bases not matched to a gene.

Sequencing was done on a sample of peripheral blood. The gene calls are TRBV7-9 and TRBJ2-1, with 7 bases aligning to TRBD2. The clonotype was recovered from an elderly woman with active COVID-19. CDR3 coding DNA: TGTGCCAGCAGATCCGCCCAGGCTAGCGGATACAATGAGCAGTTCTTC. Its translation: CASRSAQASGYNEQFF.